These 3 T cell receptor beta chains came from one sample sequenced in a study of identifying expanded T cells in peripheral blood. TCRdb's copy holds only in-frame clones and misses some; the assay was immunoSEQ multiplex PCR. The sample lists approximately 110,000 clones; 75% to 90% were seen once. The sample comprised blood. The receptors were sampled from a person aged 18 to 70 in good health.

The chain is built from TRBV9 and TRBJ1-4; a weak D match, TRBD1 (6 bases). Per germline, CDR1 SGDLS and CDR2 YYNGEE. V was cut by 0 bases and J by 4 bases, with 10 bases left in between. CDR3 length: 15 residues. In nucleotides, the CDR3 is TGTGCCAGCAGCGTAGCCGGGGGGCGTAATGAAAAACTGTTTTTT. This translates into CASSVAGGRNEKLFF.

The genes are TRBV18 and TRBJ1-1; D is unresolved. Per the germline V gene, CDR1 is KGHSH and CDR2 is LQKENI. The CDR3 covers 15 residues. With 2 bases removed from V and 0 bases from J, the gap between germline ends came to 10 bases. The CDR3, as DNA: TGTGCCAGCTCACCAAACAGCGTCTTGAACACTGAAGCTTTCTTT. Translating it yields CASSPNSVLNTEAFF.

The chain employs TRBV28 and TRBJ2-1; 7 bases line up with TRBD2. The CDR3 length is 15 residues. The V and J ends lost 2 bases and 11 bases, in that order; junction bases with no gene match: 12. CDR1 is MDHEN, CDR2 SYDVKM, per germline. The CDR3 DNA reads TGTGCCAGCAGTTTAGGAGCCACTAGCGCCAGCCAGCAGTTCTTC. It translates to CASSLGATSASQQFF.